This T cell receptor beta chain comes out of a study of regulatory T cells in long-lasting Graves disease. The wider study: Duration of antithyroid drug therapy among newly diagnosed Graves' patients was under 3 months. Study-level points and caveats: TRBV28, TRBJ1-2 and TRBJ2-5 were segments that persistent disease favored.

Time point noted: newly diagnosed GD, antithyroid drugs for less than 3 months. Preparation of the TCR library used RNA extracted from PBMCs. Peripheral blood, at 8.5 to 9 milliliters, went into EDTA tubes. To note about this clonotype: Its antigen is still unknown.

The CDR3 length is 12 residues. Trimming stripped 4 bases from V and 5 bases from J, with 8 bases between. Germline V gives CDR1 MNHEY, CDR2 SVGEGT. iRepertoire HTBI primers and Arm-PCR of CDR3 regions built TCR beta libraries. TCRdb passed the multiplex PCR reads through MiXCR, listing each CDR3 protein once. The repertoire holds 350,000 to 500,000 distinct CDR3 sequences, with approximately 16% as singletons. The data also belong to a second study, concerning T cells in Graves' hyperthyroidism and ophthalmopathy. As that study records: Patients showing uncontrolled infection, other autoimmune disease, pregnancy or lactation were ineligible.

V is TRBV6-2 or TRBV6-3 and J is TRBJ2-5; D is undetermined. The input for sequencing was peripheral blood mononuclear cells (PBMCs), taken at new diagnosis, from a patient treated with antithyroid drugs. This TCR was recovered from a woman aged 18-29 years with Graves disease. The CDR3 loop reads CASSWAHETQYF. CDR3 bases: TGTGCCAGCAGTTGGGCCCATGAGACCCAGTACTTC.